The entry below describes one T cell receptor beta chain. The CDR3 runs 11 residues. The germline V and J ends were trimmed by 7 bases and 1 base, with 4 bases remaining between them. CDR1 is MDHEN, CDR2 SYDVKM, per germline. The data are from a study of blood T cell repertoires in COVID-19. Study details: The United States, Italy and Spain supplied acute and convalescent COVID-19 samples. Sample material is recorded as cDNA or gDNA derived from T cells, B-cell-depleted T cells, or PBMCs.

The Seattle site enrolled patients during active infection and followed them longitudinally. Per the original data handling: Amplification of reference gene primers was used by the study to estimate nucleated cell counts. TCRdb's copy holds only in-frame clones and misses some; the assay was immunoSEQ multiplex PCR. Clone size and V and J calls were adopted from that table, with D and trimming inferred from the DNA. There are about 160,000 clones in the sample; around 74% occur only once, and 8.1% lies in the top ten. This TCR was recovered from a woman in her sixties or seventies with COVID-19, enrolled during active disease. V usage is TRBV28 and J usage is TRBJ2-5, with no clear D. The specimen was peripheral blood. CDR3 in DNA: TGTGCCAGCACGTCCCAAGAGACCCAGTACTTC. This codes for CASTSQETQYF.